Below, 7 T cell receptor beta chains from the same sample are listed, as sequenced in a study of Ad26.COV2.S vaccination and SARS-CoV-2 variants. Method: immunoSEQ multiplex PCR; TCRdb's copy keeps in-frame clones and lacks some. The repertoire includes about 400,000 clones, around 89% of them detected once, and under 2% sits in the top ten. Treatment meaning: roughly 19 received Ad26.COV2.S at low or high dose, single or two shots; a few received placebo; per-sample allocation not given. The investigators took samples on day 63 after the first vaccine or placebo injection. Sequencing was performed on peripheral blood, taken in a trial of Ad26.COV2.S vaccine versus placebo. The receptors were sampled from a person between 18 and 65 years old who received the Ad26.COV2.S COVID-19 vaccine or a placebo.

The chain couples TRBV6-4 to TRBJ1-5, with 7 bases lining up with TRBD1. The CDR3 runs 13 residues. J was trimmed by 5 bases and V by 8 bases; bases with no gene match: 6. Germline CDR1 is MRHNA and CDR2 is SNTAGT. The CDR3 region is CASVGTAYQPQHF. DNA of the CDR3: TGTGCCAGCGTAGGGACAGCTTATCAGCCCCAGCATTTT.

The chain has TRBV29-1 and TRBJ2-5; TRBD1 matches 7 bases. CDR1 and CDR2 (germline): SQVTM, ANQGSEA. V dropped 3 bases and J dropped 5; count of bases not matched to a gene: 6. This CDR3 spans 13 amino acids. CDR3 region: CSVDATGSETQYF. The CDR3 region has the DNA TGCAGCGTTGATGCGACAGGGTCGGAGACCCAGTACTTC.

V is TRBV3-1 (or the pseudogene TRBV3-2) and J is TRBJ1-1; the D is unclear. The germline V gene encodes CDR1 LGHDT and CDR2 YNNKEL (reference sequence). CDR3 length: 13 residues. Trimming shortened V by 1 base and J by 8 bases, and 11 bases separated the two germline ends. The CDR3 DNA sequence: TGTGCCAGCAGCCAAGTAAAAATAGGGGAAGCTTTCTTT. Translated: CASSQVKIGEAFF.

J is TRBJ2-7 and V is TRBV9, with no clear D. Trimming stripped 0 bases from V and 0 bases from J, with 7 bases between. The CDR3 is made up of 14 amino acids. The germline gives CDR1 SGDLS, CDR2 YYNGEE. This chain's CDR3 is CASSVAVSSYEQYF. The CDR3, as DNA: TGTGCCAGCAGCGTAGCCGTCTCCTCCTACGAGCAGTACTTC.

This clone appeared a single time. The genes are TRBV9 and TRBJ2-5; TRBD1 or TRBD2 may be the D gene (5 bases each). CDR3 length: 14 residues. Between the trimmed V and J ends, which lost 0 bases and 5 bases, there was a span of 11 bases. CDR1 is SGDLS, CDR2 YYNGEE, per germline. The CDR3 protein is CASSVVGGLETQYF. CDR3 DNA: TGTGCCAGCAGCGTAGTTGGGGGTTTGGAGACCCAGTACTTC.

The chain links TRBV18 to TRBJ2-7, with no clear D. Trimming left V 6 bases short and J 7 bases short, with 13 bases between. The CDR3 totals 12 residues. Germline lookup yields CDR1 KGHSH and CDR2 LQKENI. The CDR3 loop reads CASSLVPGEQYF. In DNA, the CDR3 is TGTGCCAGCTCTCTTGTCCCTGGTGAGCAGTACTTC.

The CDR3 DNA follows: TGTGCCAGCAGCCGCAGGACTAGCGGGAGCCCGTGGGAGCAGTACTTC. It encodes CASSRRTSGSPWEQYF. V usage is TRBV4-2 and J usage is TRBJ2-7; 13 nucleotides align to TRBD2. This CDR3 comprises 16 residues. Per the germline V gene, CDR1 is LGHNA and CDR2 is YNFKEQ. The trim removed 4 bases at V and 7 bases at J, leaving 10 bases unmatched.